This T cell receptor beta chain derives from a study of CD8 T cells in Susac syndrome. Across the study: When blood was drawn, the patients with Susac syndrome were therapy-naive, on corticosteroids, or on intravenous immunoglobulin alone.

V lost 5 bases to trimming and J lost 0 bases, with 5 bases between them. The V gene's germline CDR1 is MNHNS and CDR2 SASEGT. There are 13 residues in the CDR3. Sequencing of TCR beta drew on CD8+ and CD4+ T cells from blood. Roughly 0.45 to 1 ug RNA was reverse transcribed with random hexamers. Multiplex immunoSEQ PCR targeted 54 Vbeta and 13 Jbeta TCR beta segments. From the immunoSEQ multiplex PCR reads, TCRdb called clonotypes with MiXCR, one entry per CDR3 protein. The table lists 70,000 to 95,000 distinct CDR3 sequences, around 94% of them singletons. The J gene is TRBJ1-5, the V gene TRBV6-1; D is unclear. This clonotype was obtained from a human donor with Susac syndrome. Sequences were obtained from CD8+ T cells from PBMCs. The CDR3 reads CASSSNSNQPQHF. CDR3 nucleotide sequence: TGTGCCAGCAGTTCGAATAGCAATCAGCCCCAGCATTTT.